Listed here are 32 T cell receptor beta chains from one sample, sequenced in a study of CD4 and CD8 cells across lung adenocarcinoma regions. From the PCR reads, TCRdb called clonotypes with MiXCR, one entry per CDR3 protein. The data show 7,000 to 9,500 distinct CDR3 sequences, 45% seen once. Material: CD8+ T cells from the center of a lung tumor. The origin of the receptors is a male donor with lung adenocarcinoma. The CD4 and CD8 labels of this study may be unreliable.

The chain uses TRBV6-1 and TRBJ2-2, with 10 bases identical to TRBD2. The CDR3 is made up of 15 amino acids. V shed 6 bases and J 7 bases; nucleotides not matched to a gene: 8. From germline, CDR1 is MNHNS and CDR2 SASEGT. CDR3 amino acids: CASRPSGRAIGELFF. For the CDR3, the DNA is TGTGCCAGCAGACCTAGCGGGAGAGCTATCGGGGAGCTGTTTTTT.

This clonotype was picked up many times. The chain uses TRBV12-3 or TRBV12-4 and TRBJ2-1, with 8 bases identical to TRBD1. The V segment lost 7 bases and the J segment 6 bases; nucleotides outside the gene matches: 8. The CDR3 covers 14 residues. CDR3 region: CASISDRAPNEQFF. The CDR3 DNA sequence: TGTGCCAGCATTTCGGACAGGGCTCCCAATGAGCAGTTCTTC.

The table lists this clonotype with a few counts. The J gene is TRBJ2-5, the V gene TRBV20-1; D possibly corresponds to TRBD1 (5 bases). There are 14 residues in the CDR3. CDR1 and CDR2 from the germline V gene are DFQATT and SNEGSKA (reference sequence). Trimming stripped 5 bases from V and 3 bases from J, with 16 bases between. CDR3 nucleotide sequence: TGCAGTGCTCCCCGCGGTGGGGCCAAAGAGACCCAGTACTTC. The encoded protein is CSAPRGGAKETQYF.

This clonotype was detected only a few times. A much bigger clone sits one base away, suggesting this may be a read error. The V and J genes are TRBV7-2 and TRBJ2-1; unclear D gene. Trimming took off 3 bases at V and 10 bases at J, with 13 bases between the two ends. From germline, CDR1 is SGHTA and CDR2 FQGNSA. The CDR3 is 13 amino acids. CDR3 in amino acids: CASSFGDNYEQFF. The CDR3 bases are TGTGCCAGCAGCTTTGGGGATAATTACGAGCAGTTCTTC. Supplemented by reference TRBV7-2 and TRBJ2-1, the full variable domain reads GAGVSQSPSNKVTEKGKDVELRCDPISGHTALYWYRQSLGQGLEFLIYFQGNSAPDKSGLPSDRFSAERTGGSVSTLTIQRTQQEDSAVYLCASSFGDNYEQFFGPGTRLTVL.

Only a few counts were recorded for this clonotype. The chain links TRBV6-5 to TRBJ2-1; the D is unclear. Trimming shortened V by 6 bases and J by 0 bases, and 18 bases separated the two germline ends. CDR3 length equals 17 residues. Germline V gene data show CDR1 as MNHEY and CDR2 as SVGAGI. The CDR3 region has the DNA TGTGCCAGCAGCCGAGCCCGGTTCCCCGGCTCCTACAATGAGCAGTTCTTC. It is translated as CASSRARFPGSYNEQFF.

This chain uses TRBV3-1 with TRBJ2-7; D uncertain. The V gene lost 2 bases and the J gene lost 1 base, with 3 bases spanning the gap. The length of the CDR3 is 12 residues. The germline gives CDR1 LGHDT, CDR2 YNNKEL (reference sequence). The CDR3 DNA reads TGTGCCAGCAGCCAACTGTCCTACGAGCAGTACTTC. Amino acids: CASSQLSYEQYF.

This clonotype was observed once. This CDR3 is missing its conserved last phenylalanine or tryptophan, likely due to a read error. The DNA is left out, because the CDR3 cannot be placed on it with certainty; the CDR3 is given as TCRdb lists it. The chain uses TRBV6-4 and TRBJ2-6. Including both end residues, the CDR3 is 8 amino acids long. Germline lookup yields CDR1 MRHNA and CDR2 SNTAGT. CDR3 loop: CASSATTS.

The chain is built from TRBV5-4 and TRBJ2-1, with 12 bases aligning to TRBD2. CDR1 and CDR2 from the germline V gene are SGHNT and YYREEE (reference sequence). The V segment lost 7 bases and the J segment 6 bases; nucleotides outside the gene matches: 20. The CDR3 consists of 19 residues. This CDR3 reads CASYSTGTSGYKGFNEQFF. CDR3 nucleotide sequence: TGTGCCAGCTACTCAACCGGGACTAGCGGGTACAAAGGGTTCAATGAGCAGTTCTTC.

In the case of this clonotype: Compared with germline, one end of the junction differs, possibly owing to a read error. This chain connects TRBV12-3 or TRBV12-4 to TRBJ2-7; perhaps TRBD1 as D (6 bases). This CDR3 comprises 16 residues. The CDR3: CAGSFSRTAYTYEQYF. CDR3 nucleotide sequence: TGTGCCGGCAGTTTCTCCCGGACAGCCTATACCTACGAGCAGTACTTC.

V usage is TRBV7-2 and J usage is TRBJ2-4, with D perhaps TRBD2 (5 bases). The CDR3 contains 12 residues. Germline values: CDR1 SGHTA, CDR2 FQGNSA. Trimming took off 5 bases at V and 15 bases at J, with 17 bases between the two ends. The chain's CDR3 is CASSQPGLQRYF. Written as DNA, the CDR3 is TGTGCCAGCAGCCAACCTGGACTGCAGCGGTACTTC.

This clonotype has a handful of counts. The chain recombines TRBV27 with TRBJ1-5, with 8 bases matching TRBD1. Germline-derived CDR1 and CDR2 are MNHEY and SMNVEV (reference sequence). Losses at the gene ends were 8 bases for V and 1 base for J; bases not matched to a gene: 10. This CDR3 region has 16 residues. The CDR3 sequence: CASPPPQGASNQPQHF. The CDR3 nucleotides read TGTGCCAGCCCCCCCCCCCAGGGGGCCAGCAATCAGCCCCAGCATTTT.

The rearrangement links TRBV6-5 to TRBJ2-3, with TRBD2 matching over 10 bases. CDR1 and CDR2 (germline): MNHEY, SVGAGI. V gave up 4 bases and J gave up 5 bases; unmatched junction bases: 9. The CDR3 covers 16 residues. The CDR3 sequence is CASSSWTSGAGDTQYF. DNA of the CDR3: TGTGCCAGCAGTTCCTGGACTAGCGGAGCCGGAGATACGCAGTATTTT.

The gene calls are TRBV14 and TRBJ1-1; D is ambiguous. This CDR3 has 10 amino acids. V shed 5 bases and J shed 5 bases, with 3 bases lying between them. Germline assignment: CDR1 SGHDN and CDR2 FVKESK. CDR3 bases: TGTGCCAGCAGCTGGACTGAAGCTTTCTTT. Amino acids: CASSWTEAFF.

Many counts were recorded for this clonotype. The rearrangement links TRBV4-1 to TRBJ2-7; no definite D call. The germline V gene encodes CDR1 MGHRA and CDR2 YSYEKL. The CDR3 contains 15 residues. Trimming took 1 base from V and 6 from J, leaving 16 bases between them. Here the CDR3 DNA reads TGCGCCAGCAGCCAAGTTTTGGGCTACGTCCGCGAGCAGTACTTC. Translation gives CASSQVLGYVREQYF.

This clonotype showed up many times. V and J are TRBV4-1 and TRBJ2-3; 11 bases align to TRBD2. The CDR3 is made up of 14 amino acids. Germline CDR1 is MGHRA and CDR2 is YSYEKL. V lost 5 bases, J lost 5 bases, and 3 bases stayed unmatched. The CDR3 spells CASSAGTSGDTQYF. The CDR3 coding sequence is TGCGCCAGCAGCGCCGGGACTAGCGGAGATACGCAGTATTTT.

CDR3 sequence reads: CASSDGQGFGSDGYTF. CDR3 sequence (DNA): TGTGCCAGCAGTGACGGGCAGGGATTTGGATCGGACGGCTACACCTTC. The rearrangement joins TRBV6-4 to TRBJ1-2; perhaps TRBD1 as D (5 bases). V was cut by 2 bases and J by 8 bases, with 21 bases left in between. The CDR3 consists of 16 residues. Germline loops: CDR1 MRHNA, CDR2 SNTAGT.

This clonotype showed up just a few times. The J gene is TRBJ1-2, the V gene TRBV12-3 or TRBV12-4, with a weak D call TRBD1 (6 bases). Between the trimmed V and J ends, which lost 3 bases and 4 bases, there was a span of 9 bases. CDR3 length: 13 amino acids. CDR3 DNA: TGTGCCAGCAGTTTCCAGGGGAGCTATGGCTACACCTTC. Its translation: CASSFQGSYGYTF.

This clonotype appeared a few times. This chain uses TRBV6-4 with TRBJ1-4; 8 nucleotides match TRBD1. Per the germline V gene, CDR1 is MRHNA and CDR2 is SNTAGT. The CDR3 is 15 residues long. V trimming: 0 bases; J trimming: 7 bases; junction bases outside the gene matches: 4. The CDR3 DNA follows: TGTGCCAGCAGTGACTCCAGGGGGCGCGTTGAAAAACTGTTTTTT. Translated, it gives CASSDSRGRVEKLFF.

This chain links TRBV20-1 with TRBJ1-2, with a weak D call TRBD1 (6 bases). The CDR3 sequence is 13 residues long. The germline gives CDR1 DFQATT, CDR2 SNEGSKA (reference sequence). Trimming took off 3 bases at V and 6 bases at J, with 14 bases between the two ends. CDR3 amino acids: CSAREGGRDGYTF. CDR3 bases: TGCAGTGCTAGGGAGGGGGGGCGCGATGGCTACACCTTC.

The chain is built from TRBV10-3 and TRBJ1-2, with TRBD1 matching 9 bases. V lost 3 bases, J lost 5 bases, and 4 bases stayed unmatched. Germline values: CDR1 ENHRY, CDR2 SYGVKD. This CDR3 region has 14 residues. CDR3 loop: CAISEQTGGYGYTF. CDR3 in DNA: TGTGCCATCAGTGAACAGACAGGGGGTTATGGCTACACCTTC.

This clonotype was detected ten times or more. The chain recombines TRBV6-1 with TRBJ2-6, with D perhaps matching TRBD1 (5 bases). Germline lookup yields CDR1 MNHNS and CDR2 SASEGT. V was trimmed by 6 bases and J by 0 bases, leaving 6 bases between them. This CDR3 region has 14 residues. The CDR3 is CASRDSSGANVLTF. The CDR3 DNA follows: TGTGCCAGCAGAGACAGCTCTGGGGCCAACGTCCTGACTTTC.

This clonotype was observed at least ten times. This chain connects TRBV6-2 or TRBV6-3 to TRBJ2-1, with 10 bases lining up with TRBD2. CDR1 and CDR2 (germline): MNHEY, SVGEGT. The CDR3 spans 16 residues. The V gene end was trimmed by 5 bases and the J gene end by 4 bases; junction bases not matched to a gene: 8. Here the CDR3 reads CASSTNQRGGYNEQFF. The CDR3 bases are TGTGCCAGCAGTACCAACCAGCGGGGGGGTTACAATGAGCAGTTCTTC.

This clonotype was seen only a few times. This sequence joins TRBV27 and TRBJ2-1, with 15 positions matching TRBD2. The CDR3 contains 16 residues. The trim removed 3 bases at V and 9 bases at J, leaving 6 bases unmatched. Germline-derived CDR1 and CDR2 are MNHEY and SMNVEV (reference sequence). The CDR3 is CASSLTWTSGGGEQFF. CDR3 DNA sequence: TGTGCCAGCAGTTTGACCTGGACTAGCGGGGGGGGTGAGCAGTTCTTC.

V and J are TRBV27 and TRBJ1-5; no firm D call. Germline-derived CDR1 and CDR2 are MNHEY and SMNVEV (reference sequence). Deletions cut 0 bases from V and 7 bases from J, with 10 bases between. The CDR3 runs to 14 residues. This CDR3 is CASSLSTSGQPQHF. CDR3 in DNA: TGTGCCAGCAGTTTATCGACCTCGGGGCAGCCCCAGCATTTT.

This clonotype was observed at least ten times. The CDR3 spells CASSEAPSGGTNEQFF. CDR3 coding DNA: TGTGCCAGCAGTGAAGCGCCCAGCGGGGGTACAAATGAGCAGTTCTTC. The chain combines TRBV2 with TRBJ2-1; 8 bases match TRBD2. The J segment lost 7 bases and the V segment lost 0 bases, leaving 8 bases of the junction unmatched. The length of the CDR3 is 16 residues. CDR1 is SNHLY, CDR2 FYNNEI, per germline.

The sample holds many counts of this clonotype. This sequence joins TRBV6-5 and TRBJ1-1; 7 bases line up with TRBD1. The CDR3 consists of 16 residues. Germline lookup yields CDR1 MNHEY and CDR2 SVGAGI. V was clipped by 4 bases and J by 4 bases; unmatched bases: 12. The chain's CDR3 is CASSLGRPGGITEAFF. CDR3 DNA sequence: TGTGCCAGCAGTTTGGGGCGGCCAGGGGGGATCACTGAAGCTTTCTTT.

The CDR3 reads CASSEGFGTEAFF. In nucleotides, the CDR3 is TGTGCCAGCAGTGAAGGGTTCGGAACTGAAGCTTTCTTT. The chain combines TRBV6-1 with TRBJ1-1, with no clear D. The ends were cut back, 1 base at V and 5 bases at J, with 8 bases in the middle. The germline gives CDR1 MNHNS, CDR2 SASEGT. The CDR3 consists of 13 residues.

A single count supports this clonotype. With a much larger clone just one base away, this may be a read error. The V and J genes are TRBV6-1 and TRBJ1-2; no clear D. The CDR3 sequence is 13 residues long. Per the germline V gene, CDR1 is MNHNS and CDR2 is SASEGT. The CDR3 DNA follows: TGTGCCGGCAGACAAAAAAGGAGCTATGGCTACACCTTC. Its protein product is CAGRQKRSYGYTF.

This clonotype was observed a few times. V usage is TRBV6-1 and J usage is TRBJ1-1; D possibly corresponds to TRBD1 (5 bases). The length of the CDR3 is 15 residues. V was shortened by 3 bases and J by 7 bases, with 18 bases between the two germline ends. CDR1 and CDR2 (germline): MNHNS, SASEGT. CDR3 coding DNA: TGTGCCAGCAGTGACTTGGCAGGGTCTAAGGGTGAAGCTTTCTTT. It yields the protein CASSDLAGSKGEAFF.

This clonotype has ten or more counts. The V gene is TRBV20-1, the J gene TRBJ2-1, with TRBD2 identical over 7 bases. The DNA end is a closer match to TRBJ2-7, so the J assignment may be wrong. CDR1 and CDR2 (germline): DFQATT, SNEGSKA (reference sequence). The CDR3 sequence is 14 residues long. For the CDR3, the DNA is TGCAGTGCTATGGCTGGGACTACGCCCTACGAGCAGTACTTC. It is translated as CSAMAGTTPYEQYF.

The chain joins TRBV12-3 or TRBV12-4 to TRBJ1-2; D unresolved. Trimming shortened V by 6 bases and J by 4 bases, and 12 bases separated the two germline ends. This CDR3 spans 13 amino acids. CDR3 bases: TGTGCCAGCAGCCCCGACCCAGCCTATGGCTACACCTTC. Residues: CASSPDPAYGYTF.

This clonotype was picked up a small number of times. V gene TRBV5-1 combines with J gene TRBJ2-3, with D unclear. The V end was cut by 1 base, the J end by 2 bases, with 11 bases between. Germline CDR1 reads SGHRS; CDR2 reads YFSETQ. The CDR3 length is 15 residues. CDR3 bases: TGCGCCAGCAGCTTGCTCGGGCAGATCACAGATACGCAGTATTTT. Translation: CASSLLGQITDTQYF.